Listed below are T cell receptor beta chains from one sample, sequenced in a study of CD8+ T cells in alopecia areata. TCRdb's copy holds only in-frame clones and misses some; the assay was immunoSEQ multiplex PCR. The table records some 150,000 clones, under 60% of them present only once. This sample comprised CD8+ T cells sorted from blood, obtained at week 0. The receptors derive from a human donor with alopecia areata. Both conserved end residues are part of each CDR3. A D gene is named only where the DNA matches it firmly. For some rows the clone size is stated as once, few or many, or as a class when expanded; others skip it.

j_call | d_call | clone_size | v_call | cdr3_aa | cdr3_nt
TRBJ1-2 | . | . | TRBV30 | CAWSYGQGDYGYTF | TGTGCCTGGAGTTACGGCCAGGGCGACTATGGCTACACCTTC
TRBJ1-5 | . | . | TRBV19 | CASSMGGPNQPQHF | TGTGCCAGTAGTATGGGGGGCCCCAATCAGCCCCAGCATTTT
TRBJ2-2 | . | . | TRBV30 | CAWTDRDYTGELFF | TGTGCCTGGACTGACAGAGACTACACCGGGGAGCTGTTTTTT
TRBJ1-1 | TRBD1 | . | TRBV30 | CAWSVGDRGEAFF | TGTGCCTGGAGTGTAGGGGACAGAGGAGAAGCTTTCTTT
TRBJ1-1 | TRBD1 | . | TRBV19 | CASSTGQSREAFF | TGTGCCAGTAGTACGGGACAGTCACGCGAAGCTTTCTTT
TRBJ1-6 | . | . | TRBV29-1 | CSVGGPRGAEDSPLHF | TGCAGCGTTGGGGGGCCCCGGGGGGCTGAAGATTCACCCCTCCACTTT
TRBJ2-3 | . | . | TRBV30 | CAWSALDGTDTQYF | TGTGCCTGGAGTGCATTAGATGGCACAGATACGCAGTATTTT
TRBJ2-2 | . | few | TRBV18 | CASSPVTANTGELFF | TGTGCCAGCTCACCGGTCACCGCGAACACCGGGGAGCTGTTTTTT
TRBJ1-1 | TRBD1 | . | TRBV4-2 | CASSPTGTGPMNTEAFF | TGTGCCAGCAGCCCGACCGGGACAGGGCCCATGAACACTGAAGCTTTCTTT
TRBJ1-1 | . | . | TRBV9 | CASSVDGGTDRTEAFF | TGTGCCAGCAGCGTAGATGGTGGTACGGATAGGACTGAAGCTTTCTTT
TRBJ1-6 | . | few | TRBV28 | CASSLTTGSYNSPLHF | TGTGCCAGCAGCCTCACCACAGGGAGTTATAATTCACCCCTCCACTTT
TRBJ2-1 | . | . | TRBV2 | CASIGEYNEQFF | TGTGCCAGCATAGGCGAGTACAATGAGCAGTTCTTC
TRBJ1-5 | . | few | TRBV7-8 | CASSLGRVDSNQPQHF | TGTGCCAGCAGCTTAGGGAGGGTTGATAGCAATCAGCCCCAGCATTTT
TRBJ1-1 | . | . | TRBV30 | CAWSVTEATEAFF | TGTGCCTGGAGTGTAACGGAGGCCACTGAAGCTTTCTTT
TRBJ2-3 | TRBD1 | . | TRBV6-5 | CASSLTGGRTDTQYF | TGTGCCAGCAGCCTAACAGGGGGCCGCACAGATACGCAGTATTTT
TRBJ2-1 | . | . | TRBV7-9 | CASSLAPEQFF | TGTGCCAGCAGCTTAGCACCTGAGCAGTTCTTC
TRBJ2-3 | . | . | TRBV9 | CASSVGRGTDTQYF | TGTGCCAGCAGCGTGGGCCGAGGGACAGATACGCAGTATTTT
TRBJ1-1 | . | . | TRBV9 | CASSVGGVSEAFF | TGTGCCAGCAGCGTAGGGGGTGTATCCGAAGCTTTCTTT
TRBJ1-2 | . | few | TRBV29-1 | CSVDDETGPGANYGYTF | TGCAGCGTTGATGATGAAACAGGGCCGGGAGCTAACTATGGCTACACCTTC
TRBJ1-5 | . | . | TRBV30 | CAWTTLAGPSNQPQHF | TGTGCCTGGACCACCCTGGCAGGCCCCAGCAATCAGCCCCAGCATTTT
TRBJ2-1 | . | few | TRBV29-1 | CSVPLTSRSYNEQFF | TGCAGCGTCCCTCTTACAAGCCGCTCCTACAATGAGCAGTTCTTC
TRBJ2-7 | TRBD2 | . | TRBV13 | CASSPASGGTYEQYF | TGTGCCAGCAGCCCGGCTAGCGGGGGTACCTACGAGCAGTACTTC
TRBJ2-7 | . | few | TRBV27 | CASSSGTLSPEQYF | TGTGCCAGCAGTTCCGGGACTCTCTCACCGGAGCAGTACTTC
TRBJ2-5 | TRBD2 | once | TRBV7-2 | CASSWRGGETETQYF | TGTGCCAGCAGCTGGCGCGGGGGGGAGACAGAGACCCAGTACTTC
TRBJ1-1 | . | . | TRBV7-9 | CASSYDTEAFF | TGTGCCAGCAGCTACGACACTGAAGCTTTCTTT
TRBJ2-1 | . | . | TRBV18 | CASSPRGLDEQFF | TGTGCCAGCTCACCACGGGGCCTGGATGAGCAGTTCTTC
TRBJ2-2 | . | once | TRBV25-1 | CASRMAGELFF | TGTGCCAGCAGAATGGCCGGGGAGCTGTTTTTT
TRBJ1-1 | . | . | TRBV5-1 | CASSILGDTEAFF | TGCGCCAGCAGTATTCTCGGGGACACTGAAGCTTTCTTT
TRBJ1-2 | . | once | TRBV19 | CASSNPGIRDGYTF | TGTGCCAGTAGTAACCCAGGGATAAGGGATGGCTACACCTTC
TRBJ1-2 | TRBD1 | few | TRBV27 | CASTSTGNYGYTF | TGTGCCAGCACCTCGACAGGGAACTATGGCTACACCTTC
TRBJ2-1 | TRBD2 | . | TRBV2 | CASSGGGSGEYNEQFF | TGTGCCAGCAGTGGCGGGGGAAGCGGGGAGTACAATGAGCAGTTCTTC
TRBJ1-1 | TRBD1 | . | TRBV6-5 | CASSVWDSTEAFF | TGTGCCAGCAGTGTATGGGACAGCACTGAAGCTTTCTTT
TRBJ2-7 | . | . | TRBV30 | CAWSVYRSYEQYF | TGTGCCTGGAGTGTATACAGAAGCTACGAGCAGTACTTC
TRBJ2-1 | . | . | TRBV2 | CASLDAGDNEQFF | TGTGCCAGCCTGGATGCAGGGGACAATGAGCAGTTCTTC
TRBJ1-5 | . | . | TRBV27 | CASSLSASGAHQPQHF | TGTGCCAGCAGTTTATCTGCGTCGGGGGCCCATCAGCCCCAGCATTTT
TRBJ2-7 | . | . | TRBV29-1 | CSVQEGGYEQYF | TGCAGCGTTCAAGAAGGGGGTTACGAGCAGTACTTC